This TCR beta chain was found in a study of shared clonotypes between healthy human individuals. The table lists this clone with a count of one. Its antigen is not identified. Whole-study findings and limits: Among donors, the sharing of clonotypes was expected to be influenced by sequencing depth.

TCRdb keeps only in-frame clones here, not all; method: immunoSEQ multiplex PCR. The profile shows a few million clones, 85% to 95% of them singletons. The receptor comes from a man aged 18 to 29 in good health. Some clones in this sample may be carry-over from other donors' samples. The sample consisted of naive CD4+ T cells from PBMCs. Subset given: CD45RA+ positively selected.

The CDR3 sequence: CASRTTDGQPQHF. CDR3 DNA sequence: TGTGCCAGCAGAACAACGGATGGCCAGCCCCAGCATTTT. The genes are TRBV6-5 and TRBJ1-5; D is ambiguous. V was trimmed by 6 bases and J by 7 bases, leaving 13 bases between them. Germline-derived CDR1 and CDR2 are MNHEY and SVGAGI. The length of the CDR3 is 13 residues.